This TCR beta chain was sequenced in a study of control samples from healthy donors and cancer patients. The CDR3 totals 15 residues. Germline V gene data show CDR1 as LGHDT and CDR2 as YNNKEL (reference sequence). V trimming: 6 bases; J trimming: 4 bases; junction bases outside the gene matches: 7. Sequenced by immunoSEQ multiplex PCR; TCRdb stores in-frame clones only, minus some. Of about 130,000 clones listed, roughly 95% are singletons. This chain connects TRBV3-1 (or the pseudogene TRBV3-2) to TRBJ2-1; 9 positions agree with TRBD2. The specimen sequenced was blood. The clonotype originates from a man aged 25-45 years in good health. The CDR3 nucleotides read TGTGCCAGCAGACATAGCGGGGGTTTGTACAATGAGCAGTTCTTC. Its protein is CASRHSGGLYNEQFF.